This T cell receptor (beta chain) was captured in a study of shared clonotypes between healthy human individuals. Turning to the study itself: The study enrolled two women and a few men aged 18 to 49.

Using roughly 200 ng DNA, 30,000 to 35,000 T cell genomes, the sorted-subset replicate PCRs were run. The assay was immunoSEQ multiplex PCR, and TCRdb's table has in-frame clones only and misses some. Of approximately 1,000,000 clones listed, approximately 80% were seen once; the top ten hold about 0.94%. Study-wide results and caveats: Clonotype sharing among donors likely depends on sequencing depth.

Turning to this clone: Its matching antigen is unknown.

Sequencing was performed on memory CD4+ T cells from PBMCs. The subset here: CD45RA-negative fraction. This clonotype originated in a man between 18 and 35 years old in good health. Some clones in this sample may be carry-over from other donors' samples.

CDR3 amino acids: CATGLAETNEQFF. CDR3 nucleotide sequence: TGTGCCACCGGACTAGCGGAAACCAATGAGCAGTTCTTC. The V gene is TRBV10-3, the J gene TRBJ2-1; 10 bases match TRBD2. Germline lookup yields CDR1 ENHRY and CDR2 SYGVKD. The trim removed 10 bases at V and 6 bases at J, leaving 6 bases unmatched. The CDR3 spans 13 residues.